This record concerns one T cell receptor (beta chain) sequence. The antigen it binds to is not known. The input lacks base qualities; no much larger clone sits a single base away. The sample belongs to a study of technical replicates of blood from a handful of donors (dated by TCRdb to between 2016 and 2019). Libraries were made using the immunoSEQ multiplex PCR assay. TCRdb carries this immuneACCESS record with in-frame sequences only. Its versions omit some clonotypes, under half of them owing to an unresolved V gene in the studies checked, with the rest unexplained. A total of about 85,000 clones appear in this sample, 94% of them only once. The leading ten clones occupy 0.25% of the sample. The CDR3 sequence holds 14 residues, the cysteine and phenylalanine included. The CDR3 DNA has 42 bases and is translated from base 1. The germline V gene supplies CDR1 SGHRS and CDR2 YFSETQ. V and J are trimmed by 3 bases and 7 bases, and the gene matches miss 8 bases of the junction.

The sequence derives from a human donor in good health. The sequencing sample was made of T cells isolated from PBMCs. Recombination joined TRBV5-1 with TRBJ2-3, and TRBD1 aligns with 7 junction nucleotides. The CDR3 is CASSSGTARNTQYF. The sequenced DNA is TGCGCCAGCAGCTCTGGGACAGCCAGGAATACGCAGTATTTT.